This T cell receptor beta chain was captured in a study of CD4 T cells in relation to SARS-CoV-2 and coronaviruses (dated by TCRdb to the early 2020s). Turning to the overall study: In the ViraFEST assay, PBMCs were cultured with antigen for approximately 10 days, after which TCR beta CDR3s were sequenced to identify antigen-specific clonal expansions. The Adaptive Biotechnologies TCR-sequencing kit was used to sequence samples from three pre-COVID donors and the naive versus memory experiments, while other data came from Illumina-based sequencing. The full convalescent cohort of over 10 patients had a median age of around 39 years, ranging from roughly 21 to 72 years. At the level of individual TCR clonotypes, the study evaluated whether memory CD4+ T cells crossreact between the spike proteins of SARS-CoV-2 and those of common cold coronaviruses. The roughly twelve convalescent patients included 8 males and 4 females; two subjects were Hispanic. Expansion assays from other donors in the study were sequenced with a different, Illumina-based TCR-beta assay. Shared crossreactive spike epitopes were mapped to their HLA restriction using patient-derived lymphoblastoid cell lines. Broad study findings and their caveats: The study was constrained by small numbers of patients and of tested TCRs. Naive versus memory sequencing indicated that memory recall responses, rather than primary responses primed during culture, are detected by the assay. Since the crossreactivity analysis centred on spike protein, crossreactivity against other viral proteins was not assessed. About 65% of donors had memory CD4+ clonotypes that crossrecognized SARS-CoV-2 and at least one common cold coronavirus spike. Significantly weaker SARS-CoV-2-driven expansion was shown by crossreactive clones than by monoreactive clones, consistent with antigenic imprinting. No donor contributed both pre-pandemic and post-infection samples, which limited tracing the source of pre-existing responses.

CEF-cultured naive and memory CD4+ T cell DNA received survey-level immunoSEQ TCR-beta sequencing. In the source study's methods: Preprocessing removed nonproductive sequences and CDR3s not starting with C, not ending with F or W, or shorter than 7 amino acids. The MANAFEST web app identified antigen-specific clonotypes based on expansion compared with the reference and other culture wells. A clone counted as positive if significantly expanded in 2 of 3 replicate wells versus the reference culture at FDR below 0.05. For a clone to be considered positive, significant expansion relative to all other tandem wells and an odds ratio above 5 were also required. Cultured and uncultured naive and memory CD4+ repertoires were searched for previously identified spike- and CEF-reactive CDR3s. After three terminal residues were trimmed from each end, CDR3 homology was quantified as pairwise Levenshtein distance using the stringdist R package. The immuneACCESS repertoire file appears here via TCRdb, limited to in-frame rearrangements. These files lack a portion of the clones; in checked studies, under half of the deficit traces to unresolved V genes, and the cause of the others is not known. Clone size and the V and J calls come from that table; the DNA yielded D and trimming. For this sample there are about 36,000 clones; 77% appear just once. Just over 20% of the sample is held by the ten biggest clonotypes.

Regarding this clone: This receptor's antigen is unknown. No qualities accompany the bases; no much larger clone lies one base away.

Naive and memory CD4+ T cells were separated from cryopreserved PBMCs by CD4 enrichment followed by EasySep naive CD4+ T cell enrichment. Sorted naive or memory CD4+ T cells (approximately 91,000) were cultured 1:1 with T cell-depleted PBMCs and CEF peptides for over 9 days. In general, triplicate replicate wells were used for every peptide culture condition. PBMCs were isolated from leukapheresis product or whole blood by Ficoll-Paque PLUS gradient centrifugation. PBMCs were either cryopreserved at -140°C or used fresh in the expansion assay. The QIAamp Micro DNA Kit was used to extract genomic DNA from the CD4+ T cells. V is pared back by 6 bases and J by 0 bases, with 9 bases lying between the germline termini. The germline V gene provides CDR1 ENHRY and CDR2 SYGVKD. Reading from cysteine to phenylalanine, the CDR3 counts 13 amino acids. Only the CDR3 DNA is retained, 39 bases long and in frame from the first base.

The receptor was isolated from an adult with COVID-19. The chain is made from TRBV10-3 and TRBJ2-7, with the identity of the D gene unclear. Sequenced sample: memory CD4+ T cells from PBMCs, cultured in vitro. The cell subset or site label corresponds to: memory (non-naive) CD4+ T cells. Read as DNA, the sequence is TGTGCCATCAGAGATGCGAGCTCCTACGAGCAGTACTTC. Translated, this gives CAIRDASSYEQYF.